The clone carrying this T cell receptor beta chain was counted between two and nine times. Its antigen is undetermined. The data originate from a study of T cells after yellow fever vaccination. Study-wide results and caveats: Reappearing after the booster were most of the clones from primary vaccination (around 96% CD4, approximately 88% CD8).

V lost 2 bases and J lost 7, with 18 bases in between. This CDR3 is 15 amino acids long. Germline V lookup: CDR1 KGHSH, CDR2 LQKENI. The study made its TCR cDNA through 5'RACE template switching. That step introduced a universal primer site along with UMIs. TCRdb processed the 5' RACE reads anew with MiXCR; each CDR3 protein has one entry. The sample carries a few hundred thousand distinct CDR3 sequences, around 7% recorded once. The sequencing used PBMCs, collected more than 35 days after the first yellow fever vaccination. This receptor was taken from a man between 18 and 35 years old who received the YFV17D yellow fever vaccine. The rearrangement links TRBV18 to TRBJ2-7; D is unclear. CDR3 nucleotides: TGTGCCAGCTCACCAATGGACCCCAAAGTGGGGGAGCAGTACGTC. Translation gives CASSPMDPKVGEQYV.